These 26 T cell receptor beta chains share one sample of origin, sequenced in a study of CD8+CD57+ T cells in acquired aplastic anemia. Genomic DNA was employed as the template in profiling TCR beta VDJ and CDR3. In TCRdb, the reads were re-called with MiXCR into one record per CDR3 protein. This sample has some 120,000 distinct CDR3 sequences, with around 46% found just once. The sequenced sample consisted of sorted CD4+, CD8+, or CD8+CD57+ T cells (not recorded which) from PBMCs. The receptors derive from a human donor in good health, serving as a control.

This chain joins TRBV7-9 and TRBJ1-2; 12 nucleotides line up with TRBD1. The CDR3 runs 15 residues. Germline V CDR1 and CDR2: SEHNR, FQNEAQ (reference sequence). V gave up 8 bases and J gave up 7 bases; unmatched junction bases: 11. The CDR3 region is CASHSGTGGFGGYTF. The CDR3 DNA sequence: TGTGCCAGCCATTCCGGGACAGGGGGCTTTGGTGGCTACACCTTC.

This clonotype was detected ten times or more. This rearrangement joins TRBV11-1 to TRBJ2-3; TRBD1 aligns across 9 bases. Looked up from germline, CDR1 is SGHAT and CDR2 is FQDESV (reference sequence). CDR3 length: 16 residues. V was pared by 3 bases and J by 3 bases, with 7 bases of the junction left unmatched. The CDR3 DNA sequence: TGTGCCAGCAGCTTTGGGACAGGGTTCAAAACAGATACGCAGTATTTT. Amino acid sequence: CASSFGTGFKTDTQYF.

The rearrangement joins TRBV19 to TRBJ1-2; D is possibly TRBD1 (5 bases). Germline CDR1 LNHDA, CDR2 SQIVND (reference sequence). The CDR3 spans 10 residues. V lost 8 bases, J lost 8 bases, and 9 bases lay in between. CDR3 coding DNA: TGTGCCAGTGAAGGGGAAGGCTACACCTTC. This gives the protein CASEGEGYTF.

This clonotype has ten or more counts. V and J are TRBV11-1 and TRBJ2-5; a weak D match, TRBD1 (6 bases). The V gene lost 4 bases and the J gene lost 5 bases, with 17 bases spanning the gap. Germline V gene data show CDR1 as SGHAT and CDR2 as FQDESV (reference sequence). The CDR3 extends over 15 amino acids. This chain's CDR3 is CASSYLQGRIETQYF. CDR3 nucleotide sequence: TGTGCCAGCAGCTACTTACAGGGAAGGATTGAGACCCAGTACTTC.

This clonotype occurred a few times. At one end, the junction sequence differs from germline, possibly due to a read error. This rearrangement joins TRBV19 to TRBJ1-2, with 8 bases identical to TRBD1. CDR1 and CDR2 (germline): LNHDA, SQIVND (reference sequence). The CDR3 runs 14 residues. CDR3 loop: CASRSTGEFYGYAF. CDR3 sequence (DNA): TGTGCCAGTAGGTCGACAGGGGAGTTCTACGGCTACGCCTTC.

The CDR3 sequence: CATSDARLVPDTQYF. CDR3 in DNA: TGTGCCACCAGTGACGCCCGACTAGTTCCAGATACGCAGTATTTT. This rearrangement joins TRBV24-1 to TRBJ2-3; a weak D match, TRBD2 (6 bases). CDR1 is KGHDR and CDR2 is SFDVKD in the germline V gene. With 4 bases removed from V and 4 bases from J, the gap between germline ends came to 14 bases. The CDR3 has 15 residues.

Ten or more counts support this clonotype. CDR3 sequence (DNA): TGTGCCAGCAGCTTACAGGGGGGGCGGGAGACCCAGTACTTC. It yields the protein CASSLQGGRETQYF. V and J are TRBV7-2 and TRBJ2-5, with D tentatively TRBD1 or TRBD2 (7 bases each). Germline loops: CDR1 SGHTA, CDR2 FQGNSA. This CDR3 comprises 14 residues. The V end was cut by 2 bases, the J end by 5 bases, with 12 bases between. Supplemented by reference TRBV7-2 and TRBJ2-5, the full variable domain reads GAGVSQSPSNKVTEKGKDVELRCDPISGHTALYWYRQSLGQGLEFLIYFQGNSAPDKSGLPSDRFSAERTGGSVSTLTIQRTQQEDSAVYLCASSLQGGRETQYFGPGTRLLVL.

The rearrangement links TRBV24-1 to TRBJ2-1; 12 positions agree with TRBD2. Germline V CDR1 and CDR2: KGHDR, SFDVKD. The CDR3 is made up of 14 amino acids. V trimming: 9 bases; J trimming: 6 bases; junction bases outside the gene matches: 5. CDR3 residues: CATSRTSGINEQFF. For the CDR3, the DNA is TGTGCCACCTCAAGGACTAGCGGGATCAATGAGCAGTTCTTC.

The V call is TRBV12-3 or TRBV12-4, the J call TRBJ2-7; TRBD2 matches 10 bases. The CDR3 is 17 residues long. The V gene end was trimmed by 4 bases and the J gene end by 2 bases; junction bases not matched to a gene: 11. The CDR3 sequence is CASSSWTSGMNPYEQYF. Written as DNA, the CDR3 is TGTGCCAGCAGTTCCTGGACTAGCGGAATGAATCCCTACGAGCAGTACTTC.

This clonotype was picked up many times. The chain is built from TRBV5-5 and TRBJ2-3, with 10 bases aligning to TRBD2. The length of the CDR3 is 19 residues. Germline V CDR1 and CDR2: SGHKS, YYEKEE (reference sequence). V shed 1 base, J shed 0 bases, and the junction held 11 bases outside the gene matches. In DNA, the CDR3 is TGTGCCAGCAGCTTGTCTATAGCGGGGGGCCCGGGCAGCACAGATACGCAGTATTTT. Translated, it gives CASSLSIAGGPGSTDTQYF. Based on the CDR3 plus reference TRBV5-5 and TRBJ2-3, the full variable domain is DAGVTQSPTHLIKTRGQQVTLRCSPISGHKSVSWYQQVLGQGPQFIFQYYEKEERGRGNFPDRFSARQFPNYSSELNVNALLLGDSALYLCASSLSIAGGPGSTDTQYFGPGTRLTVL.

This clonotype was seen at least ten times. The CDR3 coding sequence is TGTGCCACCAAGGGAAGAACTGAAGCTTTCTTT. Its protein product is CATKGRTEAFF. The rearrangement uses TRBV19 and TRBJ1-1; D is unclear. This CDR3 contains 11 residues. The germline V gene has CDR1 LNHDA and CDR2 SQIVND (reference sequence). V lost 10 bases to trimming and J lost 5 bases, with 11 bases between them. Together with reference TRBV19 and TRBJ1-1, the CDR3 gives the full variable domain: DGGITQSPKYLFRKEGQNVTLSCEQNLNHDAMYWYRQDPGQGLRLIYYSQIVNDFQKGDIAEGYSVSREKKESFPLTVTSAQKNPTAFYLCATKGRTEAFFGQGTRLTVV.

Notes on this clonotype: At one end the junction does not follow the germline gene, possibly because of a read error. The chain carries TRBV6-1 and TRBJ2-5; TRBD1 or TRBD2 may be the D gene (6 bases each). Per germline, CDR1 MNHNS and CDR2 SASEGT. The CDR3 spans 14 residues. CDR3 sequence: CAGRNTGAGETQYF. The CDR3 DNA reads TGTGCCGGCAGAAACACGGGGGCAGGAGAGACCCAGTACTTC.

About this clonotype: A much larger clone differs from this one at a single base, so this may be a read error. A read error is likely, as this CDR3 ends without the conserved phenylalanine or tryptophan. This sequence joins TRBV9 and TRBJ1-3; no firm D call. This CDR3 region has 15 residues. The germline V and J ends were trimmed by 0 bases and 0 bases, with 7 bases remaining between them. Germline lookup yields CDR1 SGDLS and CDR2 YYNGEE. For the CDR3, the DNA is TGTGCCAGCAGCGTAGAAACGGTCTCTGGAAACACCATATATCTT. Its protein is CASSVETVSGNTIYL.

This clonotype was observed at least ten times. The chain couples TRBV7-8 to TRBJ1-1, with no clear D. The CDR3 covers 13 residues. Germline CDR1 and CDR2: SGHVS and FQNEAQ. V lost 7 bases, J lost 1 base, and 10 bases lay in between. In nucleotides, the CDR3 is TGTGCCAGCACCGGAAACTCGAACACTGAAGCTTTCTTT. Translation gives CASTGNSNTEAFF.

This clonotype was detected ten times or more. The chain is built from TRBV20-1 and TRBJ1-5; D is uncertain. V was cut by 0 bases and J by 4 bases, with 13 bases left in between. The CDR3 spans 15 residues. The germline V gene encodes CDR1 DFQATT and CDR2 SNEGSKA (reference sequence). CDR3 protein: CSARDFGGYNQPQHF. CDR3 nucleotide sequence: TGCAGTGCTAGAGATTTTGGAGGGTATAATCAGCCCCAGCATTTT.

There are many counts of this clonotype. This rearrangement joins TRBV6-5 to TRBJ1-1; 7 bases line up with TRBD1. Germline CDR1 MNHEY, CDR2 SVGAGI. The CDR3 is made up of 16 amino acids. Trimming cost V 5 bases and J 4 bases; bases outside gene matches: 13. Here the CDR3 reads CASSPRGGRQGTEAFF. Here the CDR3 DNA reads TGTGCCAGCAGTCCCAGGGGGGGTAGACAGGGCACTGAAGCTTTCTTT.

The CDR3 region is CAISEAIGGSYGYTF. CDR3 DNA sequence: TGTGCCATCAGTGAGGCGATAGGTGGAAGTTATGGCTACACCTTC. The chain employs TRBV10-3 and TRBJ1-2; D uncertain. This CDR3 has 15 amino acids. Germline CDR1 reads ENHRY; CDR2 reads SYGVKD. V was pared by 2 bases and J by 5 bases, with 15 bases between.

About this clonotype itself: This may stem from a read error, because a much larger clone lies one nucleotide away. This rearrangement joins TRBV5-5 to TRBJ2-1, with 11 positions matching TRBD2. CDR3 size: 13 residues. The germline V gene encodes CDR1 SGHKS and CDR2 YYEKEE (reference sequence). CDR3 sequence: CAGSSLAGAEQFF. CDR3 coding DNA: TGTGCCGGCAGCTCACTAGCGGGGGCTGAGCAGTTCTTC.

V gene TRBV29-1 combines with J gene TRBJ2-2; no clear D gene. V was pared by 4 bases and J by 6 bases, with 12 bases between. Germline V gives CDR1 SQVTM, CDR2 ANQGSEA. The CDR3 runs to 13 residues. This CDR3 reads CSVGSYGPGELFF. CDR3 DNA: TGCAGCGTTGGATCCTACGGTCCCGGGGAGCTGTTTTTT.

This chain links TRBV7-9 with TRBJ2-7, with TRBD2 identical over 7 bases. Germline trimming cut 8 bases from V and 5 bases from J; bases unmatched to any gene: 9. This CDR3 region has 13 residues. The V gene's germline CDR1 is SEHNR and CDR2 FQNEAQ (reference sequence). This CDR3 reads CASRRLAHHEQYF. CDR3 nucleotide sequence: TGTGCCAGCCGCCGACTAGCTCACCACGAGCAGTACTTC. The complete variable domain, with remaining parts taken from reference TRBV7-9 and TRBJ2-7, reads DTGVSQNPRHKITKRGQNVTFRCDPISEHNRLYWYRQTLGQGPEFLTYFQNEAQLEKSRLLSDRFSAERPKGSFSTLEIQRTEQGDSAMYLCASRRLAHHEQYFGPGTRLTVT.

This chain connects TRBV7-6 to TRBJ1-6; no reliable D call. CDR1 and CDR2 from the germline V gene are SGHVS and FNYEAQ. The CDR3 is made up of 15 amino acids. Trimming removed 1 base at V and 9 bases at J, with 13 bases between. In nucleotides, the CDR3 is TGTGCCAGCAGCTTAGAAGCGGGGATTCGTTCACCCCTCCACTTT. This codes for CASSLEAGIRSPLHF.

This clonotype was seen at least ten times. The chain recombines TRBV2 with TRBJ1-6, with D possibly matching TRBD1 (6 bases). The CDR3 has 14 amino acids. Germline-derived CDR1 and CDR2 are SNHLY and FYNNEI. Trimming left V 4 bases short and J 6 bases short, with 10 bases between. The CDR3 region is CASSVEQGNSPLHF. The CDR3 nucleotides read TGTGCCAGCAGTGTGGAACAGGGTAATTCACCCCTCCACTTT.

This clonotype was detected ten times or more. V and J are TRBV5-1 and TRBJ1-1; 7 bases fit TRBD1. V dropped 0 bases and J dropped 3; count of bases not matched to a gene: 8. Germline V gives CDR1 SGHRS, CDR2 YFSETQ. This CDR3 region has 16 residues. The CDR3 DNA follows: TGCGCCAGCAGCTTGGCCGAGACAGGGAGGTACACTGAAGCTTTCTTT. Translated, it gives CASSLAETGRYTEAFF.

This chain connects TRBV20-1 to TRBJ1-2, with D unclear. This CDR3 is 13 amino acids long. V was cut by 5 bases and J by 6 bases, with 16 bases left in between. Germline CDR1 is DFQATT and CDR2 is SNEGSKA (reference sequence). CDR3 nucleotide sequence: TGCAGTGCTCCGTCTAGCGCATACAATGGCTACACCTTC. Translated: CSAPSSAYNGYTF.

Written as DNA, the CDR3 is TGTGCCAGCAGTGAAATGGGCTACGAGCAGTACGTC. Its translation is CASSEMGYEQYV. V usage is TRBV2 and J usage is TRBJ2-7, with unresolved D. Germline V lookup: CDR1 SNHLY, CDR2 FYNNEI. The CDR3 covers 12 residues. V was cut by 2 bases and J by 3 bases, with 5 bases left in between.

V and J are TRBV7-9 and TRBJ1-2; D unclear. Trimming pared 1 base from V and 8 bases from J, leaving 8 bases between. The CDR3 has 12 amino acids. Germline lookup yields CDR1 SEHNR and CDR2 FQNEAQ (reference sequence). In DNA form, the CDR3 reads TGTGCCAGCAGCTTAGGGCTAGACGGCTACACCTTC. Translated: CASSLGLDGYTF.